Following are 29 T cell receptor beta chains from one sample sequenced in a study of blood T cell repertoires in COVID-19. Profiled with immunoSEQ multiplex PCR; TCRdb holds only in-frame clones, not every one. Seen here are some 80,000 clones, approximately 78% observed once, and the top ten hold about a third. Material for sequencing was peripheral blood. These TCRs come from a woman in her 70s with acute or convalescent COVID-19.

This chain links TRBV18 with TRBJ1-2; no clear D gene. This CDR3 is 13 amino acids long. The V and J ends lost 1 base and 2 bases respectively, with 5 bases between them. The germline V gene has CDR1 KGHSH and CDR2 LQKENI. The chain's CDR3 is CASSPQENYGYTF. The CDR3 DNA sequence: TGTGCCAGCTCACCACAGGAGAACTATGGCTACACCTTC.

The V gene is TRBV5-1, the J gene TRBJ2-5, with D tentatively TRBD1 (5 bases). The germline V and J ends were trimmed by 7 bases and 3 bases, with 10 bases remaining between them. This CDR3 has 12 residues. Germline CDR1 SGHRS, CDR2 YFSETQ. This CDR3 reads CASRQGKETQYF. The CDR3 DNA reads as TGCGCCAGCCGGCAGGGAAAAGAGACCCAGTACTTC. Looking up the rest from reference TRBV5-1 and TRBJ2-5 gives the full variable domain: KAGVTQTPRYLIKTRGQQVTLSCSPISGHRSVSWYQQTPGQGLQFLFEYFSETQRNKGNFPGRFSGRQFSNSRSEMNVSTLELGDSALYLCASRQGKETQYFGPGTRLLVL.

The CDR3 sequence is CASSSPLAGGSYEQYF. CDR3 DNA: TGTGCCAGCAGTTCGCCTCTAGCGGGAGGGTCCTACGAGCAGTACTTC. J is TRBJ2-7 and V is TRBV27; TRBD2 aligns across 12 bases. The V gene end was trimmed by 4 bases and the J gene end by 1 base; junction bases not matched to a gene: 5. The germline V gene encodes CDR1 MNHEY and CDR2 SMNVEV (reference sequence). This CDR3 has 16 amino acids.

This chain links TRBV2 with TRBJ2-7; possible D gene TRBD2, 6 bases. This CDR3 contains 14 residues. Looked up from germline, CDR1 is SNHLY and CDR2 is FYNNEI. V dropped 6 bases and J dropped 5 bases, with 17 bases sitting between them. Here the CDR3 reads CASRVEGISDEQYF. DNA of the CDR3: TGTGCCAGCAGGGTGGAGGGCATATCGGACGAGCAGTACTTC.

This sequence joins TRBV5-1 and TRBJ2-7, with D perhaps matching TRBD1 (6 bases). Germline CDR1 SGHRS, CDR2 YFSETQ. This CDR3 has 14 amino acids. The V end lost 0 bases, the J end lost 10 bases, and 17 bases lay between the germline ends. The CDR3 coding sequence is TGCGCCAGCAGCTTGGCCCCGAACGGACAGAAACAGTACTTC. Translated: CASSLAPNGQKQYF.

There are a few counts of this clone. CDR3 protein: CAAKWASTDTQYF. CDR3 coding DNA: TGTGCCGCGAAGTGGGCTAGCACAGATACGCAGTATTTT. The chain is built from TRBV12-3 or TRBV12-4 and TRBJ2-3; D is uncertain. This CDR3 contains 13 residues. V lost 11 bases to trimming and J lost 0 bases, with 12 bases between them.

V gene TRBV2 combines with J gene TRBJ2-1; a weak D match, TRBD1 (6 bases). V gave up 8 bases and J gave up 8 bases, with 10 bases separating them. The length of the CDR3 is 11 residues. Looked up from germline, CDR1 is SNHLY and CDR2 is FYNNEI. The CDR3 spells CASQGWDEQFF. CDR3 DNA: TGTGCCAGCCAGGGGTGGGATGAGCAGTTCTTC.

The sample holds a few counts of this clone. The chain joins TRBV5-1 to TRBJ2-1; TRBD1 agrees at 8 bases. CDR1 and CDR2 from the germline V gene are SGHRS and YFSETQ. CDR3 length: 15 amino acids. V lost 1 base and J lost 4; bases outside the gene matches: 4. The CDR3 reads CASSLQGADYNEQFF. Here the CDR3 DNA reads TGCGCCAGCAGCTTGCAGGGGGCCGATTACAATGAGCAGTTCTTC.

V is TRBV5-6 and J is TRBJ2-2; a possible D gene is TRBD1 (5 bases). The CDR3 has 16 residues. Trimming took off 1 base at V and 4 bases at J, with 14 bases between the two ends. Germline V gives CDR1 SGHDT, CDR2 YYEEEE. CDR3 sequence: CASSLPLDSFTGELFF. Here the CDR3 DNA reads TGTGCCAGCAGCTTGCCCCTTGACAGCTTCACCGGGGAGCTGTTTTTT.

The genes are TRBV11-2 and TRBJ2-1, with 8 bases matching TRBD2. J was trimmed by 6 bases and V by 5 bases; bases with no gene match: 12. Per germline, CDR1 SGHAT and CDR2 FQNNGV. The CDR3 consists of 16 residues. CDR3 sequence: CASSPPLSGGFNEQFF. As DNA, the CDR3 is TGTGCCAGCAGCCCACCCCTCAGCGGGGGATTCAATGAGCAGTTCTTC.

The rearrangement links TRBV7-8 to TRBJ2-2; 9 bases map to TRBD2. The V gene end was trimmed by 0 bases and the J gene end by 1 base; junction bases not matched to a gene: 3. Germline V gene data show CDR1 as SGHVS and CDR2 as FQNEAQ. The CDR3 length is 17 residues. CDR3 amino acids: CASSLALAGLNTGELFF. CDR3 nucleotides: TGTGCCAGCAGCTTAGCACTAGCGGGCTTGAACACCGGGGAGCTGTTTTTT.

The V call is TRBV15, the J call TRBJ2-6; D perhaps matches TRBD1 (6 bases). The germline CDR1 and CDR2 sequences are LNHNV and YYDKDF (reference sequence). V lost 5 bases, J lost 0 bases, and 11 bases lay in between. There are 16 residues in the CDR3. In nucleotides, the CDR3 is TGTGCCACCAGCCGACAGGCCCACTCTGGGGCCAACGTCCTGACTTTC. It codes for CATSRQAHSGANVLTF.

This clone was detected a few times. This chain joins TRBV4-2 and TRBJ2-2, with D uncertain. V gave up 1 base and J gave up 7 bases, with 7 bases separating them. Germline CDR1 is LGHNA and CDR2 is YNFKEQ. This CDR3 is built from 13 residues. The CDR3 DNA reads TGTGCCAGCAGCCAAGCAGAATTCGGGGAGCTGTTTTTT. As protein: CASSQAEFGELFF.

The chain couples TRBV5-4 to TRBJ2-2; TRBD1 aligns across 8 bases. The germline gives CDR1 SGHNT, CDR2 YYREEE (reference sequence). The CDR3 totals 17 residues. V was pared by 5 bases and J by 6 bases, with 15 bases of the junction left unmatched. The CDR3 DNA is TGTGCCAGCAGTTCAGACCCGGGACAGGCCCTGTCCGGGGAGCTGTTTTTT. Its translation is CASSSDPGQALSGELFF.

This clone was seen just once. The V call is TRBV11-2, the J call TRBJ1-6, with D uncertain. The CDR3 sequence is 17 residues long. Germline CDR1 is SGHAT and CDR2 is FQNNGV. V shed 5 bases and J shed 8 bases, with 22 bases lying between them. CDR3 sequence: CASSPTSGIVMDSPLHF. DNA for the CDR3: TGTGCCAGCAGCCCCACCTCGGGGATAGTAATGGATTCACCCCTCCACTTT.

The V gene is TRBV19, the J gene TRBJ2-1, with D perhaps TRBD2 (5 bases). Deletions cut 6 bases from V and 4 bases from J, with 22 bases between. The CDR3 length is 17 residues. The germline CDR1 and CDR2 sequences are LNHDA and SQIVND (reference sequence). The CDR3 sequence is CASRPRRYGLIYNEQFF. The DNA for the CDR3 is TGTGCCAGTAGACCAAGGAGATACGGACTTATATACAATGAGCAGTTCTTC.

This clone occurred a few times. This chain joins TRBV7-8 and TRBJ2-7; possible D gene TRBD1, 6 bases. Trimming stripped 5 bases from V and 4 bases from J, with 9 bases between. Looked up from germline, CDR1 is SGHVS and CDR2 is FQNEAQ. This CDR3 is built from 12 residues. CDR3 sequence: CASSVQGYEQYF. The CDR3 DNA follows: TGTGCCAGCAGCGTACAGGGTTACGAGCAGTACTTC.

The V and J genes are TRBV29-1 and TRBJ2-2; 11 bases line up with TRBD1. Trimming at V came to 5 bases and at J to 3 bases, leaving 5 bases not matched to a gene. Looked up from germline, CDR1 is SQVTM and CDR2 is ANQGSEA. The CDR3 sequence is 15 residues long. The CDR3 nucleotides are TGCAGCGTTCAAGGGACAGGGGGGTACACCGGGGAGCTGTTTTTT. Amino acid sequence: CSVQGTGGYTGELFF.

The V gene is TRBV7-3, the J gene TRBJ2-1; D possibly corresponds to TRBD1 (5 bases). The germline V and J ends were trimmed by 1 base and 7 bases, with 11 bases remaining between them. Germline CDR1 SGHTA, CDR2 FQGTGA. The CDR3 runs 14 residues. The CDR3 DNA reads as TGTGCCAGCAGCTTAAAAGGGGCCCATAATGAGCAGTTCTTC. Translated: CASSLKGAHNEQFF.

This clone was seen more than once but under ten times. An end of the junction differs from the germline gene, which may be a read error. CDR3 sequence reads: CSVEGQGGDTEAFF. The CDR3 DNA follows: TGCAGCGTGGAAGGACAGGGGGGAGACACTGAAGCTTTCTTT. This chain links TRBV29-1 with TRBJ1-1; TRBD1 matches 10 bases. In germline, CDR1 is SQVTM, CDR2 ANQGSEA. The CDR3 has 14 amino acids.

The V and J genes are TRBV5-6 and TRBJ2-1, with unresolved D. Germline CDR1 and CDR2: SGHDT and YYEEEE. The CDR3 has 10 amino acids. Trimming took 6 bases from V and 7 from J, leaving 5 bases between them. CDR3 sequence: CASIVNEQFF. The CDR3 DNA sequence: TGTGCCAGCATCGTGAATGAGCAGTTCTTC.

This chain uses TRBV2 with TRBJ2-3; 10 bases agree with TRBD2. The CDR3 length is 19 residues. Germline CDR1 SNHLY, CDR2 FYNNEI. V gave up 4 bases and J gave up 1 base; unmatched junction bases: 14. The CDR3 is CASSGRWLAGAPGTDTQYF. The CDR3 DNA reads TGTGCCAGCAGTGGAAGGTGGCTAGCGGGAGCCCCGGGCACAGATACGCAGTATTTT.

The rearrangement joins TRBV11-3 to TRBJ2-1; 7 bases align to TRBD1. The CDR3 totals 14 residues. Germline V CDR1 and CDR2: SGHNT, YENEEA. V was pared by 5 bases and J by 0 bases, with 1 base of the junction left unmatched. CDR3 residues: CASSHRGSYNEQFF. CDR3 nucleotide sequence: TGTGCCAGCAGCCACAGGGGCTCCTACAATGAGCAGTTCTTC.

The chain is built from TRBV11-2 and TRBJ1-2; D is ambiguous. Germline CDR1 SGHAT, CDR2 FQNNGV. Trimming pared 6 bases from V and 0 bases from J, leaving 14 bases between. CDR3 length equals 15 residues. This chain's CDR3 is CASSPLEGANYGYTF. The DNA of the CDR3 is TGTGCCAGCAGTCCGCTCGAGGGAGCTAACTATGGCTACACCTTC.

This clone was seen a handful of times. J is TRBJ1-5 and V is TRBV19; a weak D match, TRBD1 (6 bases). The CDR3 consists of 17 residues. Trimming removed 4 bases from V and 4 bases from J, with 20 bases in between. Germline CDR1 and CDR2: LNHDA and SQIVND (reference sequence). CDR3 bases: TGTGCCAGTAGTAAATATGGGGGGGGCTCAGGAAATCAGCCCCAGCATTTT. Protein sequence: CASSKYGGGSGNQPQHF. Complete variable domain (other parts from reference TRBV19 and TRBJ1-5): DGGITQSPKYLFRKEGQNVTLSCEQNLNHDAMYWYRQDPGQGLRLIYYSQIVNDFQKGDIAEGYSVSREKKESFPLTVTSAQKNPTAFYLCASSKYGGGSGNQPQHFGDGTRLSIL.

The rearrangement links TRBV3-1 (or the pseudogene TRBV3-2) to TRBJ2-3, with 7 bases aligning to TRBD2. The length of the CDR3 is 16 residues. Trimming removed 1 base from V and 3 bases from J; junction bases left unmatched: 7. Germline loops: CDR1 LGHDT, CDR2 YNNKEL (reference sequence). The CDR3 DNA is TGTGCCAGCAGCCAAGTCTACGAGGGAGGGACAGATACGCAGTATTTT. This encodes CASSQVYEGGTDTQYF.

The chain couples TRBV5-6 to TRBJ2-7; D may be TRBD1 (6 bases). Germline CDR1 is SGHDT and CDR2 is YYEEEE. V was pared by 3 bases and J by 5 bases, with 12 bases between. The CDR3 loop spans 13 amino acids. The CDR3 sequence is CASSYGAGDEQYF. Here the CDR3 DNA reads TGTGCCAGCAGCTACGGGGCAGGGGACGAGCAGTACTTC.

The chain has TRBV28 and TRBJ2-5; weak D call: TRBD2 (5 bases). The germline V gene has CDR1 MDHEN and CDR2 SYDVKM. With 4 bases removed from V and 4 bases from J, the gap between germline ends came to 10 bases. This CDR3 contains 13 residues. This CDR3 is CASSSSGGETQYF. The CDR3, as DNA: TGTGCCAGCAGTTCCAGCGGCGGAGAGACCCAGTACTTC. Based on the CDR3 plus reference TRBV28 and TRBJ2-5, the full variable domain is DVKVTQSSRYLVKRTGEKVFLECVQDMDHENMFWYRQDPGLGLRLIYFSYDVKMKEKGDIPEGYSVSREKKERFSLILESASTNQTSMYLCASSSSGGETQYFGPGTRLLVL.

This clone came up a few times. The V call is TRBV19, the J call TRBJ1-5; D possibly corresponds to TRBD1 (6 bases). Trimming removed 2 bases from V and 5 bases from J, with 13 bases in between. The CDR3 spans 15 residues. CDR1 is LNHDA, CDR2 SQIVND, per germline (reference sequence). The chain's CDR3 is CASSILNRVDQPQHF. The CDR3 coding sequence is TGTGCCAGTAGTATATTAAACAGGGTCGATCAGCCCCAGCATTTT.